This TCR beta chain was captured in a study of T cells in Graves' hyperthyroidism and ophthalmopathy. Germline V gene lookup returns CDR1 MDHEN and CDR2 SYDVKM. This CDR3 is 20 amino acids long. The ends lost 2 bases at V and 0 bases at J; junction bases unmatched: 16. This clonotype was seen ten or more times. RNA transcripts served as the template for amplifying TCR beta CDR3 regions. Carried out on the TCR CDR3, a first-round RT-PCR used the HTBI primer set. In TCRdb, the multiplex PCR reads were re-called with MiXCR into one record per CDR3 protein. The sample contains 500,000 to 700,000 distinct CDR3 sequences, roughly a sixth of which appear only once.

The gene calls are TRBV28 and TRBJ2-3; TRBD2 agrees at 8 bases. The sample comprised blood. The receptor was derived from a young woman with Graves' hyperthyroidism. The CDR3 loop reads CASSLRLPAGEGFSTDTQYF. Written as DNA, the CDR3 is TGTGCCAGCAGTTTACGGTTGCCAGCGGGAGAAGGCTTTAGCACAGATACGCAGTATTTT.